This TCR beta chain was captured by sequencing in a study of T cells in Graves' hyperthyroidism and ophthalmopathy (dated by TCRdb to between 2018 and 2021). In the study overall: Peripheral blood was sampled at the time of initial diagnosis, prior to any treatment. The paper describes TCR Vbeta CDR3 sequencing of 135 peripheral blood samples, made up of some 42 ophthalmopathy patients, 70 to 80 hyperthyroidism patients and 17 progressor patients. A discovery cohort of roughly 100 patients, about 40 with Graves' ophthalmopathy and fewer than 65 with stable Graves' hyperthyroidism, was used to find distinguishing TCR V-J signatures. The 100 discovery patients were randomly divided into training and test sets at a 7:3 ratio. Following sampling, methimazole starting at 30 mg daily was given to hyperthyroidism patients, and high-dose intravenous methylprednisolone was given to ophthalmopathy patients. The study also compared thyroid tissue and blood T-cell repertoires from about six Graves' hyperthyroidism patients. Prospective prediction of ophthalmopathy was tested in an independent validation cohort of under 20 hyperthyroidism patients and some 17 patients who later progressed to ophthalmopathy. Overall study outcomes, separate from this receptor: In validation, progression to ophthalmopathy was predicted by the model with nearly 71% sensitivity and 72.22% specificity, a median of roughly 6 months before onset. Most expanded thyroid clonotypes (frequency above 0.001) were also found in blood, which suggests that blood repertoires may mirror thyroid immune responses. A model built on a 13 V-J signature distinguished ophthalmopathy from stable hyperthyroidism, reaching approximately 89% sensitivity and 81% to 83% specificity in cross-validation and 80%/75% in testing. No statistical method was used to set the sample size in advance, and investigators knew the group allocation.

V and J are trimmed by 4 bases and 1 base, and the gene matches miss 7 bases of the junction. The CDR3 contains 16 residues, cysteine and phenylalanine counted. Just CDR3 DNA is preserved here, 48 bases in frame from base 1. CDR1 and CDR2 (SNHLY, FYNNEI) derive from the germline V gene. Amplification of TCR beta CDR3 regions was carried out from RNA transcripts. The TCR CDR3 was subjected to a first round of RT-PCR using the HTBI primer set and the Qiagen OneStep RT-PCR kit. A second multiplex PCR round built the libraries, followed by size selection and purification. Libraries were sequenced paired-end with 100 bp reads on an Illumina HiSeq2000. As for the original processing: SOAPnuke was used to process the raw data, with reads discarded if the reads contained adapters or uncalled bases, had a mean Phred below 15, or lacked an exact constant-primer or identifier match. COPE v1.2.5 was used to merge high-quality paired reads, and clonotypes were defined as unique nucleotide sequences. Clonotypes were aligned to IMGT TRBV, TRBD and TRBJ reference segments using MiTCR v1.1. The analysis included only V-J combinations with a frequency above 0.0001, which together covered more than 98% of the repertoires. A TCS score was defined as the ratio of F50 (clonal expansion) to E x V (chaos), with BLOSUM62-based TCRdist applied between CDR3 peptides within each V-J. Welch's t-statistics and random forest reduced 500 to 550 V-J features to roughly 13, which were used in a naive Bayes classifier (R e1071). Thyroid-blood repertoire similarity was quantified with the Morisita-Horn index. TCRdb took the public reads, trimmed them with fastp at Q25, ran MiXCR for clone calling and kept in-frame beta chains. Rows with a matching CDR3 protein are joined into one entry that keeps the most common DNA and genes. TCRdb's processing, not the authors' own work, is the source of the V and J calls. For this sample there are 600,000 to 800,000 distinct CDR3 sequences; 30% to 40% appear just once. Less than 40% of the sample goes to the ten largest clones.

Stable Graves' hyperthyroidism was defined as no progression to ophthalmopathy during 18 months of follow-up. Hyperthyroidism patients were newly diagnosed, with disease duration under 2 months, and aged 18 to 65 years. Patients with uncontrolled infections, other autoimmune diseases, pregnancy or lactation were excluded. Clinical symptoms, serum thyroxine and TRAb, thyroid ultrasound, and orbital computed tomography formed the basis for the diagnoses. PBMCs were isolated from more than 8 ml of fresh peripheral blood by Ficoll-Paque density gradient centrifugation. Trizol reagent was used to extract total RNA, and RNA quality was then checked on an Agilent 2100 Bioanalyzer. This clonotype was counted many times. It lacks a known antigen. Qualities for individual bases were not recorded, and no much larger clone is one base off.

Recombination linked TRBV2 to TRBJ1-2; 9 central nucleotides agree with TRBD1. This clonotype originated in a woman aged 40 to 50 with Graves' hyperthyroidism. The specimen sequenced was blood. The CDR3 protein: CASSAWTGEHNYGYTF. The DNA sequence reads TGTGCCAGCAGTGCCTGGACAGGGGAGCATAACTATGGCTACACCTTC.